The T cell receptor (beta chain) under discussion was sequenced for a study of OX40 agonist ivuxolimab in advanced cancers. As for the study in general: Patients were infused with ivuxolimab every 2 weeks at 0.01 to 10 mg/kg. General study findings and limits: Researchers did not establish what antigens the expanded peripheral T cells target.

As to this clone: Its antigen is not identified.

Baseline was the first blood sampling point, followed by cycle 4 day 1 and cycle 7 day 1. CDR3 size: 14 residues. The V gene's germline CDR1 is MGHRA and CDR2 YSYEKL. V trimming: 3 bases; J trimming: 6 bases; junction bases outside the gene matches: 8. This table comes from immunoSEQ multiplex PCR, and its TCRdb copy is limited to in-frame clones, with some not included. The sample includes 6,500 to 10,000 clones, approximately 84% of them seen just once. This clonotype originated in an adult with an advanced solid tumor such as melanoma, head and neck, liver or kidney cancer. The genes are TRBV4-1 and TRBJ2-7, with TRBD2 matching over 7 bases. The sample here was CD4+ or CD8+ T cells sorted from blood, taken in a trial of the OX40 agonist ivuxolimab. CDR3: CASSHPGGGSEQYF. CDR3 DNA: TGCGCCAGCAGCCACCCGGGGGGAGGAAGCGAGCAGTACTTC.